Only a few counts were recorded for the clone carrying this T cell receptor (beta chain). The antigen is not known. Sequence at one end of the junction differs from germline and may be a read error. TCRdb used MiXCR to reprocess the 5' RACE reads, holding one entry per CDR3 protein. The sample yields under 60,000 distinct CDR3 sequences, approximately 3.3% seen once. This sample stems from a study of neurological immune-mediated disorders. The study's findings and limits: CDR3 amino acid sequences found in expanded clones were never shared across subjects, suggesting private repertoires in all groups.

This CDR3 is built from 13 residues. The germline gives CDR1 MNHEY, CDR2 SVGAGI. This chain connects TRBV6-5 to TRBJ1-6, with D uncertain. The receptor was derived from a man in his forties with multiple sclerosis. The material sequenced was PBMCs. The CDR3: CASSWDRDSPLHF. In DNA form, the CDR3 reads TGTGCCAGCAGTTGGGATCGAGATTCACCCCTACACTTT.